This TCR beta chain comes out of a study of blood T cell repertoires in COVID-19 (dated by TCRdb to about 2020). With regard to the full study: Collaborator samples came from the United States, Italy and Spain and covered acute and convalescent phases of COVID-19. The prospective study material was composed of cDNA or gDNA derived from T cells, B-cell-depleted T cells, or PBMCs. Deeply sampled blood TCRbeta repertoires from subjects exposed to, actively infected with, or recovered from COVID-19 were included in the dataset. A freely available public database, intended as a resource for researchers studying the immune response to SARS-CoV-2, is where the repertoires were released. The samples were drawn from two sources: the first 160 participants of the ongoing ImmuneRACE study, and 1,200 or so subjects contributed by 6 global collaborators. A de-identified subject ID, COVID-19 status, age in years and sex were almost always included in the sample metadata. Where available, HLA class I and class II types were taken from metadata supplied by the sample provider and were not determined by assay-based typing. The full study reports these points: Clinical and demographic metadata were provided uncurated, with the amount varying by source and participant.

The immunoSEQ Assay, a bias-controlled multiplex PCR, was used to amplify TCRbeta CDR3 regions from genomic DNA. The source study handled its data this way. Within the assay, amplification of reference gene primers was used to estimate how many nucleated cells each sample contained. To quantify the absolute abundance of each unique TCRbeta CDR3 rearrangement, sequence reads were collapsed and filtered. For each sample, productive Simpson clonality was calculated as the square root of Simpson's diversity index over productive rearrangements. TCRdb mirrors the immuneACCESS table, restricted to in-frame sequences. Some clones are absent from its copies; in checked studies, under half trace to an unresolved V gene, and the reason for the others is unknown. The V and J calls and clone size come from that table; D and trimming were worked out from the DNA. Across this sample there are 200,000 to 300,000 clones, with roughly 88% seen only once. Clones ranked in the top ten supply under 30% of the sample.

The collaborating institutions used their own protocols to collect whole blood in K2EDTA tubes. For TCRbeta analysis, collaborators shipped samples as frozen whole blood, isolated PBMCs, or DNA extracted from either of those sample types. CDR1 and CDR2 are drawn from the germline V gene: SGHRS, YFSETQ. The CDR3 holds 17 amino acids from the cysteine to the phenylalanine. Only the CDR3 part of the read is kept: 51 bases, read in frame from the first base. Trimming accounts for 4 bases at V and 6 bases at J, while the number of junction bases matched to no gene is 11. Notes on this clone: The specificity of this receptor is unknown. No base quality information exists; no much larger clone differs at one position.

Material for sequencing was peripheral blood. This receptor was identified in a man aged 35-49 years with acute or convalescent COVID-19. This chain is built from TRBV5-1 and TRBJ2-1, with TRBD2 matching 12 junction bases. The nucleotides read TGCGCCAGCAGCGCTTCCTCTAGCGGGAGGGCCATCAATGAGCAGTTCTTC. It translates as CASSASSSGRAINEQFF.